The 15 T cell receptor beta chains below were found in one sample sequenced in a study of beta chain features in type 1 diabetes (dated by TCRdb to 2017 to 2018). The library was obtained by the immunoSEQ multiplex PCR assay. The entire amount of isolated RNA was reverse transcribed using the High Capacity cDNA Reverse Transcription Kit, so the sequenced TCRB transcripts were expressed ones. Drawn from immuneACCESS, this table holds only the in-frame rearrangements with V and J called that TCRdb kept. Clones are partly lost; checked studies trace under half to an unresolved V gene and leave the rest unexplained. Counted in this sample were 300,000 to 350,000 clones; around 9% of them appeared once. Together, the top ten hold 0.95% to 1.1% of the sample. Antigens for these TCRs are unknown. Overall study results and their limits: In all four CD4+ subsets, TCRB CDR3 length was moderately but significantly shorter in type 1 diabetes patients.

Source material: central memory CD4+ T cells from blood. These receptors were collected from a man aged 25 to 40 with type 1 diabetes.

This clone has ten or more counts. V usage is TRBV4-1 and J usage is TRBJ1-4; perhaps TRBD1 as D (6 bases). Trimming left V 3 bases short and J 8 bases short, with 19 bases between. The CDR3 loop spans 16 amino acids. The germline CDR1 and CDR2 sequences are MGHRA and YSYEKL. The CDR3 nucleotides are TGCGCCAGCAGCCATGGGCCGGGGGGGGCAGAGGAAAAACTGTTTTTT. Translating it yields CASSHGPGGAEEKLFF.

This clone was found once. CDR3 DNA: TGTGCCAGCAGCTTAGCAGGACAGGGGAAGTTCTTC. Protein: CASSLAGQGKFF. The rearrangement uses TRBV5-4 and TRBJ2-1, with 9 bases that match TRBD1. Germline CDR1 reads SGHNT; CDR2 reads YYREEE (reference sequence). Losses at the gene ends were 2 bases for V and 14 bases for J; bases not matched to a gene: 5. The CDR3 sequence is 12 residues long.

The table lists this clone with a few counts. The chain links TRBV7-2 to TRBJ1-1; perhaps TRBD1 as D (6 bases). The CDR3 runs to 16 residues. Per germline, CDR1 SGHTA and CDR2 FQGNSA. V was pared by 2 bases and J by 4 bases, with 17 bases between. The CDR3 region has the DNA TGTGCCAGCAGCTTATATACAGGGTCGGATGGCACTGAAGCTTTCTTT. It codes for CASSLYTGSDGTEAFF.

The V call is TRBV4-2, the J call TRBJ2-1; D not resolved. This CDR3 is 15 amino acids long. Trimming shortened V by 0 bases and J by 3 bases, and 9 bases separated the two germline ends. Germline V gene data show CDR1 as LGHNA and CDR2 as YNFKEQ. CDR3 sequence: CASSQDWADYNEQFF. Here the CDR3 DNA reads TGTGCCAGCAGCCAAGATTGGGCAGACTACAATGAGCAGTTCTTC.

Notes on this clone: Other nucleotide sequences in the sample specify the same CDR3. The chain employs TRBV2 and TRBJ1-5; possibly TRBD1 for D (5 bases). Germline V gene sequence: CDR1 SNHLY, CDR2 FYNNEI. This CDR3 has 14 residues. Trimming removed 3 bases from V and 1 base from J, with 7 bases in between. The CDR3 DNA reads TGTGCCAGCAGTGAGAGACAGAGCAATCAGCCCCAGCATTTT. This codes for CASSERQSNQPQHF. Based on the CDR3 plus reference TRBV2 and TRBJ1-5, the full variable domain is EPEVTQTPSHQVTQMGQEVILRCVPISNHLYFYWYRQILGQKVEFLVSFYNNEISEKSEIFDDQFSVERPDGSNFTLKIRSTKLEDSAMYFCASSERQSNQPQHFGDGTRLSIL.

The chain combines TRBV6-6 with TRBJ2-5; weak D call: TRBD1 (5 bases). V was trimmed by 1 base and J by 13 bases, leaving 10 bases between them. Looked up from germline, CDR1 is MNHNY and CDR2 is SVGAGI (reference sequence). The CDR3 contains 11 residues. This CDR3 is CASSYFGQGYF. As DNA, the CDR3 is TGTGCCAGCAGTTACTTCGGACAAGGGTACTTC.

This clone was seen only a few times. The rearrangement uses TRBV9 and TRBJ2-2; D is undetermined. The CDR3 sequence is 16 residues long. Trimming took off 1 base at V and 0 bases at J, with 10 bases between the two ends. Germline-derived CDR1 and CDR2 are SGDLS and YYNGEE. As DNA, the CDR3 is TGTGCCAGCAGCGTATCCCCCGCGCCGAACACCGGGGAGCTGTTTTTT. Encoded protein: CASSVSPAPNTGELFF.

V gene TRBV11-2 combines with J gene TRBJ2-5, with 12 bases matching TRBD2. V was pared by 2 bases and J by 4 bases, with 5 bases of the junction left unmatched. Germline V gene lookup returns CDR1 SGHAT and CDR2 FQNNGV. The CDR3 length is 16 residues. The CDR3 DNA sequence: TGTGCCAGCAGCTTAAGTGGACTAGCGGGGTTAGAGACCCAGTACTTC. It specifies CASSLSGLAGLETQYF. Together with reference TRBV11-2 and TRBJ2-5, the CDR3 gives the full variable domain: EAGVAQSPRYKIIEKRQSVAFWCNPISGHATLYWYQQILGQGPKLLIQFQNNGVVDDSQLPKDRFSAERLKGVDSTLKIQPAKLEDSAVYLCASSLSGLAGLETQYFGPGTRLLVL.

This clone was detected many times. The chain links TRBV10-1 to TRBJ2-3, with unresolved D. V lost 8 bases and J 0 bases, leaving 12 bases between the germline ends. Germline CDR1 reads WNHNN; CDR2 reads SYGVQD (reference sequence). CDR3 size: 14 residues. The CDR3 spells CASCTEPSTDTQYF. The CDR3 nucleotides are TGCGCCAGCTGCACGGAACCTAGCACAGATACGCAGTATTTT.

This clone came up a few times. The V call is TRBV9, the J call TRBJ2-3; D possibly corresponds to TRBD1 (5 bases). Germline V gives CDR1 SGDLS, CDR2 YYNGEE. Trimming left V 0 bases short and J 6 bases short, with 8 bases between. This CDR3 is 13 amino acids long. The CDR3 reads CASSVDQGDTQYF. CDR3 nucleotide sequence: TGTGCCAGCAGCGTAGATCAGGGCGATACGCAGTATTTT.

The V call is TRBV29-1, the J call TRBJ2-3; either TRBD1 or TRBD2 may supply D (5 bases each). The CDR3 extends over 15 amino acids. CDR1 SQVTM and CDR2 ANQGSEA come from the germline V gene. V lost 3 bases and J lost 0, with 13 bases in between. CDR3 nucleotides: TGCAGCGTTGACCCCGGGGCAGGGAGCACAGATACGCAGTATTTT. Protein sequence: CSVDPGAGSTDTQYF.

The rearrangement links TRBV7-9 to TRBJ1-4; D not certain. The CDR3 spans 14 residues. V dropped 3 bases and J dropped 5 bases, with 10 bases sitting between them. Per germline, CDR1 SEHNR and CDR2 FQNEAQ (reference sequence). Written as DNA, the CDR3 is TGTGCCAGCAGCTTGGGTTTCATGAATGAAAAACTGTTTTTT. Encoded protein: CASSLGFMNEKLFF.

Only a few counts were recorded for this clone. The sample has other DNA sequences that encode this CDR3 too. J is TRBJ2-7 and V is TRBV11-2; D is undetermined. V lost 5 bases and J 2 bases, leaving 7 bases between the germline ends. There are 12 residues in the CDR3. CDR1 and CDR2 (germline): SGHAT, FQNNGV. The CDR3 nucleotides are TGTGCCAGCAGCCCGCGACCCTACGAGCAGTACTTC. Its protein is CASSPRPYEQYF.

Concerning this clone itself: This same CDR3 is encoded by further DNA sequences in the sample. For the CDR3, the DNA is TGTGCCAGCAGTTTATATCCGGATACGCAGTATTTT. It is translated as CASSLYPDTQYF. J is TRBJ2-3 and V is TRBV28; no clear D gene. Trimming removed 1 base from V and 6 bases from J, with 5 bases in between. CDR3 length: 12 amino acids. Per the germline V gene, CDR1 is MDHEN and CDR2 is SYDVKM.

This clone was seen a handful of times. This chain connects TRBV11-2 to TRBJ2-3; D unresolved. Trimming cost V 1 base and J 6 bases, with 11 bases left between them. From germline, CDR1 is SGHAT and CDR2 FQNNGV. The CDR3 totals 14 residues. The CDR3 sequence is CASSLAGIVDTQYF. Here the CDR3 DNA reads TGTGCCAGCAGCTTAGCAGGAATCGTCGATACGCAGTATTTT.